Listed below are T cell receptor beta chains from one sample, sequenced in a study of cytotoxic CD8 clonotypes in ibrutinib-treated CLL. Assay used: immunoSEQ multiplex PCR; TCRdb lists only in-frame clones, some missing. This table has about 130,000 clones, 80% to 90% appearing once. Source: PBMCs, taken after 24 months of ibrutinib treatment. The receptors come from a human donor with chronic lymphocytic leukemia. CDR3s include the opening cysteine and the closing phenylalanine or tryptophan. A D gene is named only where the DNA matches it firmly. For some rows the clone size is stated as once, few or many, or as a class when expanded; others skip it.

TRBV18	NA	TRBJ2-7	NA	CASSLSPGPGYEQYF	TGTGCCAGCTCCCTATCCCCGGGGCCAGGCTACGAGCAGTACTTC
TRBV30	NA	TRBJ1-1	NA	CAWSGQRGGWDTEAFF	TGTGCCTGGAGTGGTCAAAGGGGGGGTTGGGACACTGAAGCTTTCTTT
TRBV9	NA	TRBJ2-3	NA	CASSIRQGGITDTQYF	TGTGCCAGCAGCATTAGACAGGGAGGGATCACAGATACGCAGTATTTT
TRBV4-1	NA	TRBJ1-3	NA	CASSQGLRGNTIYF	TGCGCCAGCAGCCAAGGACTCAGGGGAAACACCATATATTTT
TRBV9	NA	TRBJ2-3	TRBD2	CASSSPTSLRTDTQYF	TGTGCCAGCAGCTCCCCGACTAGCTTGCGCACAGATACGCAGTATTTT
TRBV6-5	NA	TRBJ2-7	TRBD2	CASSYGGTSRYEQYF	TGTGCCAGCAGTTACGGCGGGACTAGTCGGTACGAGCAGTACTTC
TRBV28	once	TRBJ1-5	NA	CASSSRYNQPQHF	TGTGCCAGCAGTTCGAGGTACAATCAGCCCCAGCATTTT
TRBV4-1	NA	TRBJ2-3	TRBD1	CASSQPDRYTQYF	TGCGCCAGCAGCCAACCGGACAGGTATACGCAGTATTTT
TRBV11-2	NA	TRBJ2-7	NA	CASSRTATYEQYF	TGTGCCAGCAGCCGCACAGCGACCTACGAGCAGTACTTC
TRBV4-3	NA	TRBJ1-2	NA	CASSQELRGHYGYTF	TGCGCCAGCAGCCAAGAGCTGAGGGGCCACTATGGCTACACCTTC
TRBV7-2	NA	TRBJ2-7	NA	CASSLLGATLEQYF	TGTGCCAGCAGCTTATTGGGAGCCACGCTCGAGCAGTACTTC
TRBV11-2	NA	TRBJ2-7	NA	CASSPGGGNVAYEQYF	TGTGCCAGCAGCCCAGGAGGGGGGAACGTTGCCTACGAGCAGTACTTC
TRBV27	NA	TRBJ2-7	TRBD1	CASSWMTGKGEQYF	TGTGCCAGCAGTTGGATGACAGGGAAGGGGGAGCAGTACTTC